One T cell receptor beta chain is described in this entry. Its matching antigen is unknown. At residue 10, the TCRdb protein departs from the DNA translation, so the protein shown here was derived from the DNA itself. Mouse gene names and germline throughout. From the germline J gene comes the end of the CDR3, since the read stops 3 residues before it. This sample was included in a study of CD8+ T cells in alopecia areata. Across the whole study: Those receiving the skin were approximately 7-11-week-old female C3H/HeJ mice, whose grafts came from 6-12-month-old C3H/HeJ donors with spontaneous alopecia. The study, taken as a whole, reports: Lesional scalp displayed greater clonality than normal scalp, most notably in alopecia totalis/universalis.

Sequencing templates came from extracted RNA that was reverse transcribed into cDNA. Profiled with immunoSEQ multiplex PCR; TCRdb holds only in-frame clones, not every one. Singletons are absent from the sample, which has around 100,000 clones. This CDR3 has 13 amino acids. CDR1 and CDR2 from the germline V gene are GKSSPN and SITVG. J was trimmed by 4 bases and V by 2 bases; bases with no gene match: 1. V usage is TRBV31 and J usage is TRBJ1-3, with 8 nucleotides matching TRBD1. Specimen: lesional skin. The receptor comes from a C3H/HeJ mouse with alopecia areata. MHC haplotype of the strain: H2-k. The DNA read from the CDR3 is TGTGCCTGGAGTTGGGACAGGGGAAATACG. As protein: CAWSWDRGNT. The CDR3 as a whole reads CAWSWDRGNTLYF.